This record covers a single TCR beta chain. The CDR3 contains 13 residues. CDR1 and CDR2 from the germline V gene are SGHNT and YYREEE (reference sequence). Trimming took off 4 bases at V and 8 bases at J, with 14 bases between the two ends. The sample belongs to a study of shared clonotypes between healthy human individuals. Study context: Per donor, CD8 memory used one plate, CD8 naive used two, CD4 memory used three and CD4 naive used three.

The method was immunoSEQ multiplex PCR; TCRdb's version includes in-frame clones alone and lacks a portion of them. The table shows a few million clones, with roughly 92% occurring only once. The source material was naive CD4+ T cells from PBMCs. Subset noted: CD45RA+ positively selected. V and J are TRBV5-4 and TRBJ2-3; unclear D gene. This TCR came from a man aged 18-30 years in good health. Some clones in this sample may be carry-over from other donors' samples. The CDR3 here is CASSPSALGTQYF. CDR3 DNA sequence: TGTGCCAGCAGCCCTTCGGCTCTAGGTACGCAGTATTTT.